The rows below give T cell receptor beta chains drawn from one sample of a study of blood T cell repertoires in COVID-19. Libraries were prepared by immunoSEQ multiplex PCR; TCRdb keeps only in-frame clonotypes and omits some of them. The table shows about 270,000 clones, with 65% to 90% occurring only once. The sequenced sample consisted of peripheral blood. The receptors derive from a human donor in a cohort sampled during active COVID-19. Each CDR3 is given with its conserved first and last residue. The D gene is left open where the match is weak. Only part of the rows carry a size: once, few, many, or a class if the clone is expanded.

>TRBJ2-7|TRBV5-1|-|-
TGCGCCAGCAAGATCAGGGACTTCTCCTACGAGCAGTACTTC
CASKIRDFSYEQYF
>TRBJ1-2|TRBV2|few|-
TGTGCCAGCAGTCCCCAGGGCGAGACTAACTATGGCTACACCTTC
CASSPQGETNYGYTF
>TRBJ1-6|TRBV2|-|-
TGTGCCAGCAGTGTTGAGTTGGGGCGGAATTCACCCCTCCACTTT
CASSVELGRNSPLHF
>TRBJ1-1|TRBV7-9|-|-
TGTGCCAGCAGCCACGAGACAGGTGTCAGCGGGGTGACTGAAGCTTTCTTT
CASSHETGVSGVTEAFF
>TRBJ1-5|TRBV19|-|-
TGTGCCAGTAGTTTCCGACAGAGCAATCAGCCCCAGCATTTT
CASSFRQSNQPQHF
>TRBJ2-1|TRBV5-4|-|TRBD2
TGTGCCAGCAGCGGCGCGGGACTAGCCTACAATGAGCAGTTCTTC
CASSGAGLAYNEQFF
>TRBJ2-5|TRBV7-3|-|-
TGTGCCAGCAGCGCCTTCGGGAGCGGGCGGCAGACCCAGTACTTC
CASSAFGSGRQTQYF
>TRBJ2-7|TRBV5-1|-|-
TGCGCCAGCAGCTTAGGAAGCGAGGGGCAGTACTTC
CASSLGSEGQYF
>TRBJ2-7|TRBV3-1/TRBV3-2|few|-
TGTGCCAGCAGCCCAGGGGGGTACGAGCAGTACTTC
CASSPGGYEQYF
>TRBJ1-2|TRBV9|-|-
TGTGCCAGCAGCACCGGGGGGGCGGGAGGCTACACCTTC
CASSTGGAGGYTF
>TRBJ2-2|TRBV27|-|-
TGTGCCAGCAGCTATATACCCATGTGGGAGCTGTTTTTT
CASSYIPMWELFF
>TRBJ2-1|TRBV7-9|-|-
TGTGCCAGCAGCCATCAATACAATGAGCAGTTCTTC
CASSHQYNEQFF
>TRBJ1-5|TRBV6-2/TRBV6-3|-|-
TGTGCCAGCAGCCTCGAGCCTAATCAGCCCCAGCATTTT
CASSLEPNQPQHF
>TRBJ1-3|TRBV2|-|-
TGTGCCAGCCGTGAGGCTCCTCAAGTGGGAAACACCATATATTTT
CASREAPQVGNTIYF
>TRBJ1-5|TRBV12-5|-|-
TGTGCTAGTGGTTTGGGATCGGGTTTGGCCCACCAGCATTTT
CASGLGSGLAHQHF
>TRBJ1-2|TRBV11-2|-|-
TGTGCCAGCAGCTTACCCGCAGGGCGGAATGGCTACACCTTC
CASSLPAGRNGYTF
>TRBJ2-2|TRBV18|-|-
TGTGCCAGCTCACCGGGACAGAACACCGGGGAGCTGTTTTTT
CASSPGQNTGELFF
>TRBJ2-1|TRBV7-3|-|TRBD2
TGTGCCAGCAGCTTCAGCGGGAGGTCGTCCTACAATGAGCAGTTCTTC
CASSFSGRSSYNEQFF
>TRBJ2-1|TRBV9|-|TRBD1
TGTGCCAGCAGCGTAGAATCTGGACAGGGGGGGTGGAATGAGCAGTTCTTC
CASSVESGQGGWNEQFF
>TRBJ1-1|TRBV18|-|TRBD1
TGTGCCAGCTGCCTACAGGGGGCTCTGGACACTGAAGCTTTCTTT
CASCLQGALDTEAFF
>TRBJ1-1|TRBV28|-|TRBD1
TGTGCCAGCACTCTGGGACAGGCCCTTCACGGGGCTGAAGCTTTCTTT
CASTLGQALHGAEAFF
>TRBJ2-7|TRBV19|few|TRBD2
TGTGCCAGTAGTATCAGTATCCATTCTAGCGGGAGGCCCTACGAGCAGTACTTC
CASSISIHSSGRPYEQYF
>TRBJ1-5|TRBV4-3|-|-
TGCGCCAGCAGCCAAGGTAACAGTAATCAGCCCCAGCATTTT
CASSQGNSNQPQHF
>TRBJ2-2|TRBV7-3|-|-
TGTGCCAGCAGCTTAAACGGCGGGGAGCTGTTTTTT
CASSLNGGELFF